The text below deals with one T cell receptor (beta chain). This clone's antigen is unknown. Base quality data are lacking; no much larger clone is found one base away. RNA was extracted using the RNeasy kit, and about 0.45 to 1 ug of the RNA was reverse transcribed with random hexamers. The immunoSEQ multiplex PCR assay, which covers 54 Vbeta and 13 Jbeta segments, was used to amplify TCR beta CDR3 regions. PCR amplification bias was corrected using a synthetic template baseline for primer optimization and computational correction. Per the authors' processing: Reads were annotated to V, D and J genes per IMGT and analyzed with immunoSEQ Analyzer, keeping only productive sequences. Clonality was calculated as one minus the Shannon entropy normalized by log2 of the number of productive unique sequences. For each patient and control, public and private clones were evaluated within the 100 most prevalent clones. Susac-specific clones were defined as absent from healthy and MS cohorts, 1052 published viral clones and other ImmuneACCESS disease sequences. TCRdb trimmed the raw reads at Q25, called clones with MiXCR and kept productive beta chains. Rows matching on CDR3 protein sequence are summarized as one entry with the most common DNA and genes. The V and J calls were determined by TCRdb, not by the authors. This sample gives 150,000 to 200,000 distinct CDR3 sequences in total; approximately 93% of them show up just once. The ten largest clones represent approximately 0.098% of the sample.

Peripheral blood CD8+ and CD4+ T cells from healthy donors, Susac syndrome patients and multiple sclerosis patients were profiled using high-throughput TCR beta sequencing. Healthy donors were included as age- and sex-matched controls. Bulk CD8+ and CD4+ T cells were purified by magnetic negative isolation, whereas CD8+ TEMRA cells were enriched by FACS. Blood was drawn into EDTA tubes, processed within 24 hours, and PBMCs were isolated by density gradient centrifugation. PBMCs intended for TCR sequencing were cryopreserved in liquid nitrogen and were subsequently thawed in a 37 degrees C water bath. The sorted or isolated CD4+, CD8+ and CD8+ TEMRA cells reached a purity of at least 90%. For CDR1 and CDR2, the germline V gene (reference sequence) lists DFQATT and SNEGSKA. The CDR3 holds 18 amino acids from the cysteine to the phenylalanine. Just CDR3 DNA is preserved here, 54 bases in frame from base 1. The germline V end is reduced by 1 base and the J end by 1 base; junction bases left unmatched: 10.

The source of the sample is a study of CD8 T cells in Susac syndrome (dated by TCRdb to about 2019). Study-wide context: The study used repertoire sequencing to test whether antigen drove CD8+ T cell activation and differentiation in Susac syndrome.

On the study overall, not on this receptor specifically: The TCR sequencing and HLA analysis was acknowledged to have included a relatively small number of individuals.

This receptor was obtained from a human donor in good health. The sequenced sample consisted of CD4+ T cells from PBMCs. The chain joins TRBV20-1 to TRBJ2-1, and TRBD2 matches 10 of the central bases. Read as DNA, the sequence is TGCAGTGCTAGAGTCGAGCGGGGGGGCGAGGGTTCCTACAATGAGCAGTTCTTC. It translates to CSARVERGGEGSYNEQFF.